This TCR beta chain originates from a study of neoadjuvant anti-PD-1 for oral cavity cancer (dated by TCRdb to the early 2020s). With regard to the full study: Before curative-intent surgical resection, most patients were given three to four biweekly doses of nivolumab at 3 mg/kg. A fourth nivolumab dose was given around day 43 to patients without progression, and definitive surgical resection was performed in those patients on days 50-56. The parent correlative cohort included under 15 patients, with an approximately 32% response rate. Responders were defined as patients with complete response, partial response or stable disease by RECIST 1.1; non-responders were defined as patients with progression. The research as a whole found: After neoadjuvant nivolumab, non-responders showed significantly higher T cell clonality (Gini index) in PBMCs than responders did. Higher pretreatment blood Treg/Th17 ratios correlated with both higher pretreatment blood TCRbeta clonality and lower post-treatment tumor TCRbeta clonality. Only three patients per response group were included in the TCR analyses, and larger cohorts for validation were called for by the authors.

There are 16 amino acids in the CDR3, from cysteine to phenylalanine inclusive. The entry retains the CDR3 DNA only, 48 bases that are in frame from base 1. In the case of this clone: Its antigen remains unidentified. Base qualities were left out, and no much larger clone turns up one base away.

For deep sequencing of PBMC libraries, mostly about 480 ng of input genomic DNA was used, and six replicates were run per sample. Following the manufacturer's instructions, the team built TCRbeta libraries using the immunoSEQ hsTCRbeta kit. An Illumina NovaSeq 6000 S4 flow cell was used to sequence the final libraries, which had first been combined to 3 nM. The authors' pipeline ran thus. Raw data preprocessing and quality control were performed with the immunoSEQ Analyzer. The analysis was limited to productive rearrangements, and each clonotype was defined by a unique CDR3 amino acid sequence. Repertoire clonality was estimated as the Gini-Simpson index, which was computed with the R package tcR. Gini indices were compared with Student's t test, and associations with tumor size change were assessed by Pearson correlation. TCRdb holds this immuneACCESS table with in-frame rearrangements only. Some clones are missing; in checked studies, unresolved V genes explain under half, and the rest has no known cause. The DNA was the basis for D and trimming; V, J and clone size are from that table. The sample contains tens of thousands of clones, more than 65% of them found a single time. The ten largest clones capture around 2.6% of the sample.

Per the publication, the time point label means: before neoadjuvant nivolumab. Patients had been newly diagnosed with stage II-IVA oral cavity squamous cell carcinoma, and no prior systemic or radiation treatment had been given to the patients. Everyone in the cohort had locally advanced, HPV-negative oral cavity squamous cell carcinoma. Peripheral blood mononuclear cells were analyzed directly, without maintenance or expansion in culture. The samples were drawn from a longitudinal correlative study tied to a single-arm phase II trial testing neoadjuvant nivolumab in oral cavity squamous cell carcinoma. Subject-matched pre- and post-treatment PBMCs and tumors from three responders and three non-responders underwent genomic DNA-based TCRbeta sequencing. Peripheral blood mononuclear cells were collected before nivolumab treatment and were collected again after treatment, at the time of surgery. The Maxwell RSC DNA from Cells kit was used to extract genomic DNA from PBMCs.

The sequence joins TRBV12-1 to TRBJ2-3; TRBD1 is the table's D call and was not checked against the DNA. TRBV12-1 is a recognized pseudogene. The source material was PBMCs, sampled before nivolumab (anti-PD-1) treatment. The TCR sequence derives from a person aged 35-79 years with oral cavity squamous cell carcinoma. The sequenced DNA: TGTGCCAGCAGCTGGGGACAGGGGCAAGTGGCAGATACGCAGTATTTT. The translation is CASSWGQGQVADTQYF.